This T cell receptor beta chain was retrieved from a study of cytomegalovirus exposure and HLA in healthy donors. Study context: Early release data held 85 million or so unique TCRs from HLA-typed donors. Whole-study results and caveats: Across donors, sequencing depth was assumed by presence/absence analyses to be roughly uniform. A later analysis found that most CMV-associated TCR beta chains appeared HLA-restricted. Most likely, a cluster of highly shared sequence variants arose as a sequencing artifact.

CDR1 and CDR2 from the germline V gene are SGHRS and YFSETQ. V gave up 5 bases and J gave up 7 bases, with 6 bases separating them. The CDR3 has 11 residues. The PCR made use of 60 Vbeta and 13 Jbeta primers. Some clones are missing from TCRdb's copy, which holds only in-frame ones; the method was immunoSEQ multiplex PCR. The profile covers around 99,000 clones, with 74% appearing a single time and roughly 15% taken by the ten largest. Regarding this clone: Its antigen remains unidentified.

The receptor was derived from a woman in her 40s in good health and CMV-seropositive. Sample: PBMCs. The chain has TRBV5-1 and TRBJ1-4; D ambiguous. The DNA of the CDR3 is TGCGCCAGCAGACTTGGTGAAAAACTGTTTTTT. Translating it yields CASRLGEKLFF. The variable domain in full, completed from reference TRBV5-1 and TRBJ1-4, reads KAGVTQTPRYLIKTRGQQVTLSCSPISGHRSVSWYQQTPGQGLQFLFEYFSETQRNKGNFPGRFSGRQFSNSRSEMNVSTLELGDSALYLCASRLGEKLFFGSGTQLSVL.